Shown below are 18 T cell receptor beta chains from a single sample sequenced in a study of T cells in women clearing cervical HPV infection. Profiling relied on immunoSEQ multiplex PCR, and the TCRdb table lists in-frame clones only, not all of them. Its clone listing holds 40,000 to 55,000 clones. The specimen was blood buffy coat. Every receptor here comes from a woman aged 18 to 75 with a cervical HPV16 infection that either progressed to CIN3+ or cleared (not recorded which).

With respect to this clone: The CDR3 is cut off 3 residues early in the read; its end comes from the germline J gene. This chain uses TRBV5-1 with TRBJ2-7; weak D call: TRBD1 (6 bases). Germline CDR1 and CDR2: SGHRS and YFSETQ. The CDR3 loop spans 14 amino acids. Trimming removed 2 bases from V and 5 bases from J, with 14 bases in between. Incomplete CDR3 DNA: TGCGCCAGCAGCTTACAGGGAATAGCCGACGAG. As protein: CASSLQGIADE. The whole CDR3 is CASSLQGIADEQYF.

Regarding this clone: With the read ending 3 residues before the CDR3 end, the germline J gene is used to fill in that end. The chain joins TRBV5-1 to TRBJ1-1, with a possible D match to TRBD1 (5 bases). CDR3 size: 14 residues. Per germline, CDR1 SGHRS and CDR2 YFSETQ. Trimming pared 0 bases from V and 0 bases from J, leaving 6 bases between. The DNA read from the CDR3 is TGCGCCAGCAGCTTGGGACAGATGAACACTGAA. Translating gives CASSLGQMNTE. The CDR3 as a whole reads CASSLGQMNTEAFF.

CDR3: CASSPTLGELFF. Partial CDR3 DNA: TGTGCCAGCAGTCCTACGCTCGGGGAG. The chain carries TRBV2 and TRBJ2-2, with D uncertain. The sequence runs out 3 residues before the end of the CDR3; the remainder is reconstructed from the germline J gene. V gave up 5 bases and J gave up 7 bases, with 8 bases separating them. The CDR3 sequence is 12 residues long. Germline V gives CDR1 SNHLY, CDR2 FYNNEI.

As regards this clone: The sequence runs out 3 residues before the end of the CDR3; the remainder is reconstructed from the germline J gene. The chain couples TRBV19 to TRBJ2-3; weak D call: TRBD1 (6 bases). The CDR3 spans 15 residues. V lost 4 bases to trimming and J lost 1 base, with 12 bases between them. Germline CDR1 LNHDA, CDR2 SQIVND (reference sequence). This CDR3 reads CASSTGTSRTDTQYF. The sequenced part of the CDR3 DNA is TGTGCCAGTAGTACCGGGACAAGTCGCACAGATACG.

The sequenced CDR3 bases are TGCGCCAGCAGCTCGGGACTAGCGGGGAACAATGAG. Its protein is CASSSGLAGNNE. The entire CDR3 sequence reads CASSSGLAGNNEQFF. The chain links TRBV5-1 to TRBJ2-1, with 13 bases matching TRBD2. The read ends 3 residues before the CDR3 terminus; that terminus is restored from the germline J gene. V dropped 3 bases and J dropped 5; count of bases not matched to a gene: 2. CDR1 SGHRS and CDR2 YFSETQ come from the germline V gene. The CDR3 runs to 15 residues.

CDR3 bases read: TGTGCCTGGAGTGTAAAAGGTATTGAATTATACGGC. Amino acids: CAWSVKGIELYG. The complete CDR3 protein is CAWSVKGIELYGYTF. The chain couples TRBV30 to TRBJ1-2; D call uncertain. The CDR3 end is not reached by the read, which stops 3 residues before it; the germline J gene fills it in. This CDR3 region has 15 residues. CDR1 and CDR2 from the germline V gene are GTSNPN and SVGIG (reference sequence). Combining the CDR3 with reference TRBV30 and TRBJ1-2 gives the whole variable domain SQTIHQWPATLVQPVGSPLSLECTVEGTSNPNLYWYRQAAGRGLQLLFYSVGIGQISSEVPQNLSASRPQDRQFILSSKKLLLSDSGFYLCAWSVKGIELYGYTFGSGTRLTVV.

Note on this clone: The CDR3 is cut off 3 residues early in the read; its end comes from the germline J gene. The chain joins TRBV19 to TRBJ2-3, with a tentative D call TRBD1 (6 bases). The CDR3 has 14 residues. Germline V gene sequence: CDR1 LNHDA, CDR2 SQIVND (reference sequence). V was shortened by 8 bases and J by 2 bases, with 14 bases between the two germline ends. CDR3 sequence reads: CASDDRTNTDTQYF. Incomplete CDR3 DNA: TGTGCCAGTGACGACAGGACAAACACAGATACG.

Judged by frequency, this clone is medium-sized. From the germline J gene comes the end of the CDR3, since the read stops 3 residues before it. The V call is TRBV4-1, the J call TRBJ1-6; D may be TRBD1 (5 bases). With 5 bases removed from V and 9 bases from J, the gap between germline ends came to 23 bases. Germline V gives CDR1 MGHRA, CDR2 YSYEKL. CDR3 length: 17 amino acids. The CDR3 sequence is CASSSSREGTWASPLHF. The CDR3 DNA, read in part, is TGCGCCAGCAGCTCGTCAAGGGAGGGGACTTGGGCTTCACCC.

A word on this clone: Coverage ceases 3 residues before the CDR3 finishes, and the germline J gene fills in the end. The same CDR3 can be traced to other DNA sequences in this sample. This sequence joins TRBV5-1 and TRBJ1-1; 7 nucleotides line up with TRBD1. Germline trimming cut 2 bases from V and 3 bases from J; bases unmatched to any gene: 1. Germline lookup yields CDR1 SGHRS and CDR2 YFSETQ. This CDR3 is built from 13 residues. The CDR3 DNA, read in part, is TGCGCCAGCAGCTTAACAGGGGACACTGAA. Its protein product is CASSLTGDTE. In full, the CDR3 reads CASSLTGDTEAFF.

A note on this clone: Read sequence stops 3 residues before the CDR3 end, and the germline J gene provides the missing end. The V call is TRBV11-2, the J call TRBJ2-4, with 8 nucleotides matching TRBD2. CDR1 is SGHAT, CDR2 FQNNGV, per germline. The CDR3 is 14 residues long. V trimming: 0 bases; J trimming: 9 bases; junction bases outside the gene matches: 4. The CDR3 reads CASSLELAVSIQYF. CDR3 DNA, as far as it was read: TGTGCCAGCAGCTTAGAACTAGCGGTTAGCATT.

The part of the CDR3 DNA that was read is TGTGCCAGCAGGGGACAGGTTGCAACTAATGAAAAA. It translates to CASRGQVATNEK. Given in full, the CDR3 is CASRGQVATNEKLFF. The V call is TRBV2, the J call TRBJ1-4, with 8 bases lining up with TRBD1. From the germline J gene comes the end of the CDR3, since the read stops 3 residues before it. Trimming cost V 6 bases and J 0 bases; bases outside gene matches: 3. Germline V gene sequence: CDR1 SNHLY, CDR2 FYNNEI. This CDR3 is 15 amino acids long.

About this clone itself: The CDR3 is cut off 3 residues early in the read; its end comes from the germline J gene. The chain uses TRBV7-9 and TRBJ1-1, with 10 nucleotides matching TRBD1. CDR1 is SEHNR, CDR2 FQNEAQ, per germline (reference sequence). This CDR3 spans 15 amino acids. J was trimmed by 4 bases and V by 2 bases; bases with no gene match: 4. CDR3 DNA (partial): TGTGCCAGCAGCTTATTGCGGACAGGGGGCACTGAA. As protein: CASSLLRTGGTE. The entire CDR3 sequence reads CASSLLRTGGTEAFF.

Details on this clone: The read terminates 3 residues before the CDR3 end, so the remaining end is supplied by the germline J gene. The rearrangement links TRBV20-1 to TRBJ2-7; 12 bases align to TRBD2. Germline CDR1 is DFQATT and CDR2 is SNEGSKA (reference sequence). The junction had 7 bases not matched to a gene; V was cut back by 4 bases and J by 3 bases. The CDR3 totals 15 residues. This CDR3 reads CSAKQWTSGDYEQYF. The sequenced CDR3 bases are TGCAGTGCTAAACAATGGACTAGCGGGGACTACGAG.

About this clone: The missing CDR3 end, 3 residues past where the read stops, is filled in from the germline J gene. The genes are TRBV14 and TRBJ2-5; 7 bases fit TRBD2. Germline-derived CDR1 and CDR2 are SGHDN and FVKESK. The CDR3 extends over 12 amino acids. The V and J ends lost 4 bases and 7 bases, in that order; junction bases with no gene match: 3. Partial CDR3 DNA: TGTGCCAGCAGCCCTCCGGGGGGGACC. Translated: CASSPPGGT. The entire CDR3 is CASSPPGGTQYF.

A note on this clone: The CDR3 end falls 3 residues outside the read, so it is completed with the germline J gene. The chain recombines TRBV7-2 with TRBJ2-5; weak D call: TRBD1 (5 bases). V lost 1 base and J 1 base, leaving 10 bases between the germline ends. The CDR3 sequence is 15 residues long. Looked up from germline, CDR1 is SGHTA and CDR2 is FQGNSA. The sequenced CDR3 bases are TGTGCCAGCAGCTTAGGAGGCAGGGCCCAAGAGACC. This codes for CASSLGGRAQET. The whole CDR3 protein reads CASSLGGRAQETQYF.

Details on this clone: The read gets to within 3 residues of the CDR3 end, and the germline J gene fills in the rest. V is TRBV5-1 and J is TRBJ2-7; the D call may be TRBD1 or TRBD2 (5 bases each). Germline values: CDR1 SGHRS, CDR2 YFSETQ. The CDR3 is 12 residues long. V shed 5 bases and J shed 5 bases, with 11 bases lying between them. The CDR3 spells CASREEGHEQYF. The CDR3 DNA, read in part, is TGCGCCAGCAGAGAAGAGGGGCACGAG.

Remarks on this clone: The read ends 3 residues shy of where the CDR3 ends; the end is completed using the germline J gene. The chain has TRBV24-1 and TRBJ2-3; 7 bases map to TRBD1. Germline CDR1 reads KGHDR; CDR2 reads SFDVKD. This CDR3 is built from 17 residues. The J segment lost 1 base and the V segment lost 0 bases, leaving 6 bases of the junction unmatched. Partial CDR3 DNA: TGTGCCACCAGTGATTTGGGCCGGGACAGAGGCACAGATACG. It specifies CATSDLGRDRGTDT. The entire CDR3 is CATSDLGRDRGTDTQYF.

Worth noting for this clone: The CDR3 extends 3 residues past the end of the read, so its final part is completed from the germline J gene. V usage is TRBV7-3 and J usage is TRBJ2-7; 8 bases match TRBD2. The CDR3 has 15 amino acids. Germline values: CDR1 SGHTA, CDR2 FQGTGA. V lost 4 bases and J lost 3; bases outside the gene matches: 8. CDR3 residues: CASSCGGRGYYEQYF. The part of the CDR3 DNA that was read is TGTGCCAGCAGCTGCGGGGGGCGGGGTTACTACGAG.